These T cell receptor beta chains were read from a single sample in a study of T cell responses to AZD1222 COVID-19 vaccine. Some clones are missing from TCRdb's copy, which holds only in-frame ones; the method was immunoSEQ multiplex PCR. The sample lists approximately 85,000 clones; 80% to 90% were seen once. The material sequenced was peripheral blood, taken on day 0 of AZD1222 vaccination. Every receptor here comes from an adult in good health. The CDR3 runs from the conserved cysteine through the conserved F or W. D genes are given only for firm matches. Not every row has a clone size; where given, it reads once, few, many or a size class.

d_gene	v_gene	abundance	j_gene	CDR3aa	CDR3nt
TRBD1	TRBV5-4	-	TRBJ2-3	CASSSGQTDTQYF	TGTGCCAGCAGCTCGGGACAGACAGATACGCAGTATTTT
-	TRBV5-4	-	TRBJ1-1	CASSGGHDMNTEAFF	TGTGCCAGCAGCGGGGGCCATGACATGAACACTGAAGCTTTCTTT
-	TRBV2	-	TRBJ1-6	CAGTGSENSPLHF	TGTGCCGGGACCGGGTCAGAAAATTCACCCCTCCACTTT
TRBD1	TRBV4-1	-	TRBJ1-1	CASSQGTGGSNTEAFF	TGCGCCAGCAGCCAAGGAACAGGGGGATCGAACACTGAAGCTTTCTTT
-	TRBV6-5	-	TRBJ1-2	CASRPSTGLGGYTF	TGTGCCAGCAGACCCTCGACGGGTCTGGGTGGCTACACCTTC
-	TRBV15	-	TRBJ2-5	CATSRDGSEQETQYF	TGTGCCACCAGCAGAGATGGATCCGAGCAAGAGACCCAGTACTTC
-	TRBV4-3	-	TRBJ1-1	CASSHVIGSTEAFF	TGCGCCAGCAGCCATGTGATCGGGAGCACTGAAGCTTTCTTT
-	TRBV5-1	many	TRBJ1-1	CASSLELNTEAFF	TGCGCCAGCAGCTTGGAGTTGAACACTGAAGCTTTCTTT
-	TRBV5-1	-	TRBJ1-3	CASSLAGTLGNTIYF	TGCGCCAGCAGCTTGGCAGGGACTCTGGGAAACACCATATATTTT
TRBD1	TRBV30	-	TRBJ2-5	CACRDRGLETQYF	TGTGCCTGTCGGGACAGGGGTCTGGAGACCCAGTACTTC
-	TRBV5-6	-	TRBJ1-2	CASSLRTTGGYTF	TGTGCCAGCAGCCTGCGGACGACGGGTGGCTACACCTTC
TRBD1	TRBV4-1	-	TRBJ2-5	CASSQEPTTDRVGEETQYF	TGCGCCAGCAGCCAAGAACCGACCACCGACAGGGTGGGTGAAGAGACCCAGTACTTC
TRBD1	TRBV19	few	TRBJ1-4	CASTETGSEKLFF	TGTGCCAGTACCGAGACAGGGAGTGAAAAACTGTTTTTT
-	TRBV19	-	TRBJ1-4	CASSMGSRPMVEKLFF	TGTGCCAGTAGTATGGGAAGCCGACCTATGGTAGAAAAACTGTTTTTT
-	TRBV10-2	-	TRBJ2-7	CASSAQTADPTYEQYF	TGCGCCAGCAGTGCCCAGACAGCAGACCCTACCTACGAGCAGTACTTC
-	TRBV11-3	once	TRBJ1-3	CASTSRADSGNTIYF	TGTGCCAGCACGTCCAGGGCCGACTCTGGAAACACCATATATTTT
TRBD1	TRBV30	once	TRBJ1-3	CALTRDRGSGNTIYF	TGTGCCTTGACTCGGGACAGGGGTTCCGGAAACACCATATATTTT
-	TRBV3-1/TRBV3-2	-	TRBJ1-5	CASSQDLGRPPGNQPQHF	TGTGCCAGCAGCCAAGATCTAGGGAGACCTCCGGGCAATCAGCCCCAGCATTTT
TRBD1	TRBV19	few	TRBJ1-3	CASSIGFGTGSSGNTIYF	TGTGCCAGTAGTATAGGTTTCGGGACAGGATCCTCTGGAAACACCATATATTTT
-	TRBV4-1	-	TRBJ2-6	CASSQRGASSGANVLTF	TGCGCCAGCAGCCAACGGGGCGCGAGTTCCGGGGCCAACGTCCTGACTTTC
-	TRBV5-1	-	TRBJ2-1	CASSSSTNIYNEQFF	TGCGCCAGCAGCTCGTCAACTAATATCTACAATGAGCAGTTCTTC
TRBD2	TRBV9	-	TRBJ2-3	CASSVGSSGGDTQYF	TGTGCCAGCAGCGTAGGGTCTAGCGGGGGAGATACGCAGTATTTT
TRBD1	TRBV27	-	TRBJ1-2	CASSRQGFGGLDGYTF	TGTGCCAGCTCCCGACAGGGTTTCGGGGGGTTAGATGGCTACACCTTC
TRBD1	TRBV29-1	-	TRBJ1-2	CSVHTTGGGGYTF	TGCAGCGTTCATACGACAGGGGGCGGAGGCTACACCTTC
-	TRBV19	-	TRBJ1-5	CASNVFYSNQPQHF	TGTGCCAGTAACGTGTTCTATAGCAATCAGCCCCAGCATTTT
-	TRBV19	-	TRBJ1-2	CASSGRTLNYGYTF	TGTGCCAGTAGTGGCCGGACCCTTAACTATGGCTACACCTTC
TRBD2	TRBV2	-	TRBJ2-5	CASSEGRTSGGAAETQYF	TGTGCCAGCAGTGAAGGAAGGACTAGCGGGGGGGCCGCGGAGACCCAGTACTTC
-	TRBV19	-	TRBJ2-2	CASSIWPNTGELFF	TGTGCCAGTAGTATCTGGCCAAACACCGGGGAGCTGTTTTTT
-	TRBV29-1	-	TRBJ2-3	CSVASVSTDTQYF	TGCAGCGTTGCGTCAGTTAGCACAGATACGCAGTATTTT
-	TRBV11-3	-	TRBJ1-1	CASSPYRENTEAFF	TGTGCCAGCAGCCCATACAGGGAGAACACTGAAGCTTTCTTT
-	TRBV6-5	-	TRBJ1-1	CASSLGPMGLEAFF	TGTGCCAGCAGCCTCGGACCCATGGGGCTCGAAGCTTTCTTT
-	TRBV10-2	-	TRBJ1-1	CASGRGNTEAFF	TGCGCCAGCGGGAGGGGGAACACTGAAGCTTTCTTT
TRBD1	TRBV2	-	TRBJ1-5	CASSRTGGGNQPQHF	TGTGCCAGCAGCCGGACAGGGGGTGGCAATCAGCCCCAGCATTTT
TRBD1	TRBV4-2	-	TRBJ1-2	CASSRDREIDGYTF	TGTGCCAGCAGCCGGGACAGGGAGATCGATGGCTACACCTTC
TRBD2	TRBV9	-	TRBJ2-2	CASSVVAGVTGELFF	TGTGCCAGCAGCGTAGTAGCGGGGGTCACCGGGGAGCTGTTTTTT
-	TRBV21-1	few	TRBJ1-1	CASSGAYDREMNTEAFF	TGTGCCAGCAGCGGAGCCTACGACAGGGAGATGAACACTGAAGCTTTCTTT
-	TRBV2	once	TRBJ1-2	CASTNRATNYGYTF	TGTGCCAGCACCAACAGGGCCACTAACTATGGCTACACCTTC
TRBD2	TRBV7-2	-	TRBJ2-6	CASSLGGAGANVLTF	TGTGCCAGCAGCTTGGGGGGGGCTGGGGCCAACGTCCTGACTTTC
TRBD1	TRBV5-4	-	TRBJ2-1	CASSFSKTGVGYNEQFF	TGTGCCAGCAGCTTTTCTAAGACAGGGGTCGGATACAATGAGCAGTTCTTC
-	TRBV2	-	TRBJ2-5	CASRGLTSSQETQYF	TGTGCCAGCAGGGGCCTGACTAGTTCCCAAGAGACCCAGTACTTC
TRBD2	TRBV3-1/TRBV3-2	-	TRBJ2-3	CASSHSGGAPDTQYF	TGTGCCAGCAGCCATAGCGGGGGGGCCCCAGATACGCAGTATTTT
-	TRBV19	few	TRBJ1-5	CASSIVQVEQPQHF	TGTGCCAGTAGTATAGTGCAGGTAGAGCAGCCCCAGCATTTT
-	TRBV7-9	-	TRBJ2-2	CASSRTKGWNGEAGELFF	TGTGCCAGCAGCCGGACGAAGGGGTGGAATGGGGAAGCCGGGGAGCTGTTTTTT
TRBD1	TRBV7-3	-	TRBJ1-2	CASSLTGQGARMDGYTF	TGTGCCAGCAGCTTAACGGGACAGGGGGCGAGAATGGATGGCTACACCTTC
-	TRBV7-2	once	TRBJ1-1	CASSLQGINAEAFF	TGTGCCAGCAGCTTGCAGGGAATCAACGCTGAAGCTTTCTTT
-	TRBV5-1	-	TRBJ2-7	CASSRDGLSSYEQYF	TGCGCCAGCAGTCGGGACGGATTAAGCTCCTACGAGCAGTACTTC
TRBD2	TRBV4-3	-	TRBJ2-5	CASSRRTSSETQYF	TGCGCCAGCAGCCGCCGGACTAGCTCAGAGACCCAGTACTTC
-	TRBV7-2	-	TRBJ1-4	CASTPGPINEKLFF	TGTGCCAGCACCCCGGGACCTATTAATGAAAAACTGTTTTTT
TRBD2	TRBV27	few	TRBJ2-1	CASSGLAIYNEQFF	TGTGCCAGCAGCGGACTAGCGATATACAATGAGCAGTTCTTC
TRBD1	TRBV2	-	TRBJ1-2	CASSGQGNGYTF	TGTGCCAGCAGTGGACAGGGGAATGGCTACACCTTC
TRBD1	TRBV4-1	-	TRBJ1-4	CASSRGISFGTGGEKLFF	TGCGCCAGCAGCCGAGGAATAAGCTTTGGGACAGGGGGGGAAAAACTGTTTTTT
TRBD1	TRBV4-1	-	TRBJ2-5	CASSQTGTVQETQYF	TGCGCCAGCAGCCAAACCGGGACAGTGCAAGAGACCCAGTACTTC
TRBD2	TRBV6-4	-	TRBJ2-3	CASRSGTSGGATDTQYF	TGTGCCAGCAGGTCCGGGACTAGCGGGGGGGCCACAGATACGCAGTATTTT
TRBD2	TRBV19	-	TRBJ2-1	CASRKGLAWYDEQFF	TGTGCCAGTAGAAAGGGACTAGCGTGGTACGATGAGCAGTTCTTC
-	TRBV27	-	TRBJ2-7	CASANRGAHEQYF	TGTGCCAGCGCGAATCGCGGGGCCCACGAGCAGTACTTC
-	TRBV7-8	-	TRBJ2-1	CASSLATVGQIYNEQFF	TGTGCCAGCAGCTTAGCGACAGTTGGACAGATTTACAATGAGCAGTTCTTC